In this sample, the clone carrying this T cell receptor (beta chain) turned up once. This sample was included in a study of T cells in Graves' hyperthyroidism and ophthalmopathy. Germline assignment: CDR1 SGHDT and CDR2 YYEEEE. CDR3 size: 16 residues. V lost 2 bases, J lost 0 bases, and 13 bases lay in between. The investigators amplified TCR beta CDR3 regions from RNA transcripts. The TCR CDR3 was amplified in a first-round RT-PCR using the HTBI primer set. TCRdb re-derived calls from the multiplex PCR reads in MiXCR, one entry per CDR3 protein. The sample comprises 490,000 or so distinct CDR3 sequences, just under 20% of which are singletons, and approximately 48% rests with the top ten. Orbital computed tomography and thyroid ultrasound, together with serum TRAb and thyroxine and clinical symptoms, were used for diagnoses.

Source material: blood. The TCR originated in a man aged 40-49 years with Graves' ophthalmopathy. The chain uses TRBV5-6 and TRBJ2-3; D uncertain. CDR3 sequence (DNA): TGTGCCAGCAGCTTTTATAGGGTTGACAGCACAGATACGCAGTATTTT. Amino acids: CASSFYRVDSTDTQYF.